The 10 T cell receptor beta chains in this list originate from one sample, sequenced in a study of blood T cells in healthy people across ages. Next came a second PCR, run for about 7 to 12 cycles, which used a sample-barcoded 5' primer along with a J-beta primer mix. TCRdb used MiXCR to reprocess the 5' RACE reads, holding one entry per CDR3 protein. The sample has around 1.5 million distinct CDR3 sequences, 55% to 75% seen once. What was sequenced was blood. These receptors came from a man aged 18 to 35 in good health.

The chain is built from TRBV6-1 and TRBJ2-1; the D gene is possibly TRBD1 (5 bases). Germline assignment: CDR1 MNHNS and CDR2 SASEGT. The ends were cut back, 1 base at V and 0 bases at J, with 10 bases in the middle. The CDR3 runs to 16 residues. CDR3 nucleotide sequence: TGTGCCAGCAGTGAAGAGGGGATAAGCTCCTACAATGAGCAGTTCTTC. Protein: CASSEEGISSYNEQFF.

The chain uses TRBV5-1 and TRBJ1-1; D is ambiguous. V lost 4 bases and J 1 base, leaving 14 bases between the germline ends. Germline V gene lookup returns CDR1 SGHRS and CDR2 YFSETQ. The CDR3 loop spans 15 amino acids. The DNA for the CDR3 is TGCGCCAGCAGCCTCCAACAGTTGTCGAACACTGAAGCTTTCTTT. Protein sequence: CASSLQQLSNTEAFF.

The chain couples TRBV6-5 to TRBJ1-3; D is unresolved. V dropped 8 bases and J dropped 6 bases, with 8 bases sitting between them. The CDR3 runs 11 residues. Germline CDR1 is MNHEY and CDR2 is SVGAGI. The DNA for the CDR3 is TGTGCCAGCGCCCGAGAAAACACCATATATTTT. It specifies CASARENTIYF.

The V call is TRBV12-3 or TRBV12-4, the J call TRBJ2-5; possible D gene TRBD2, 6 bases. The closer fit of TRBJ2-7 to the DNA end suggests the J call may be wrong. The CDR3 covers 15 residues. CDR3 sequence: CASSTLGGTVYEQYF. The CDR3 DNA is TGTGCCAGCAGCACTCTCGGGGGAACGGTCTACGAGCAGTACTTC.

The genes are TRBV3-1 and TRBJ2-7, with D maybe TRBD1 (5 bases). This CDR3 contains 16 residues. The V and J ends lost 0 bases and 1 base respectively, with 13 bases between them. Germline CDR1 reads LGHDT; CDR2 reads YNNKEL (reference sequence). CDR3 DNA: TGTGCCAGCAGCCAAGATTTGCGCGCAGGGTCCTACGAGCAGTACTTC. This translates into CASSQDLRAGSYEQYF.

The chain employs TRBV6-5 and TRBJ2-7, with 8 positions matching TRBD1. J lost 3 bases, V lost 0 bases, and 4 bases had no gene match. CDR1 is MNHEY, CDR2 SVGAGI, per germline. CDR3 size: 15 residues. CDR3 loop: CASSYSTGGIYEQYF. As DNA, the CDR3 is TGTGCCAGCAGTTACTCCACAGGGGGAATCTACGAGCAGTACTTC.

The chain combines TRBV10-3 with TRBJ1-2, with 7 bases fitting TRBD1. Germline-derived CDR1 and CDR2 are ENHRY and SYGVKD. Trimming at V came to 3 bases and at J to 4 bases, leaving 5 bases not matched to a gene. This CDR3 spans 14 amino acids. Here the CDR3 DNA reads TGTGCCATCAGTGACAGGGGGAATAGCTATGGCTACACCTTC. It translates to CAISDRGNSYGYTF.

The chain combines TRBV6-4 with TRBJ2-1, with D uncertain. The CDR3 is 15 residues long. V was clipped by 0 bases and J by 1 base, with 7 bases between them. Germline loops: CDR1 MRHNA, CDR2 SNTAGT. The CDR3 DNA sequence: TGTGCCAGCAGTGACTCGGTGGCTTCCTACAATGAGCAGTTCTTC. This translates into CASSDSVASYNEQFF.

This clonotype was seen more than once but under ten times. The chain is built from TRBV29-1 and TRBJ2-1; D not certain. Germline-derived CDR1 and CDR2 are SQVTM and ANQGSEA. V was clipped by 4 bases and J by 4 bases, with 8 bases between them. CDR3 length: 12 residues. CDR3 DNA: TGCAGCGTTGGCGACCTGTACAATGAGCAGTTCTTC. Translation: CSVGDLYNEQFF.

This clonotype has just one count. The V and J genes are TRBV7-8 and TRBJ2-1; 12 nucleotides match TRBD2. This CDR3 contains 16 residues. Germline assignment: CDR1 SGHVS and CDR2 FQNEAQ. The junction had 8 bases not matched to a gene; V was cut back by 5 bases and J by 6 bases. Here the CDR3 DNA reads TGTGCCAGCAGCCGATTTACTAGCGGGGGGACCAATGAGCAGTTCTTC. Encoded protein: CASSRFTSGGTNEQFF.